The present entry profiles one TCR beta chain with its context. Antigen: not known. This specimen belongs to a study of CXCR3-negative and CXCR3-positive naive CD8 T cells. The TRB cDNA libraries were prepared by 5' RACE with UMI labels. Following a re-call of the 5' RACE reads, TCRdb has one entry per CDR3 protein and lacks DNA. The repertoire shows more than 9,500 distinct CDR3 sequences; the top ten hold roughly 1%. Notes on the study in general: Naive CXCR3-negative cells resembled naive CXCR3-positive cells in TRBV-TRBJ usage; memory cells differed.

Naive CD8+ T cells showed CD45RO-CCR7+CD27+CD95-. CDR1 and CDR2 from the germline V gene are SQVTM and ANQGSEA. The CDR3 has 12 residues. The chain has TRBV29-1 and TRBJ2-7; the TCRdb call, TRBD2, lacks DNA for checking. This receptor was identified in a human donor in good health. Some clones in this sample may be carry-over from other donors' samples. The sequencing sample was made of naive CXCR3- CD8+ T cells from blood. Subset here: CD45RO-CCR7+CD27+CD95- naive CD8+ T cells lacking CXCR3 (TNR3-). CDR3 residues: CSVVGLVGEQYF.